This entry describes one T cell receptor beta chain. Its target is unknown. The data were taken from a study of cytomegalovirus exposure and HLA in healthy donors. Study-wide results and limits: Some V segments, including TRBV6-2 and TRBV6-3, were excluded as indistinguishable.

The CDR3 runs 14 residues. Looked up from germline, CDR1 is SQVTM and CDR2 is ANQGSEA. PCR employed 60 Vbeta and 13 Jbeta primers. Assay: immunoSEQ multiplex PCR; the TCRdb copy retains only in-frame clones and omits some. The table has some 200,000 clones, 75% to 85% seen once; the top ten hold approximately 0.39%. The chain links TRBV29-1 to TRBJ2-5; TRBD1 aligns across 9 bases. The J call may be in error: the DNA end matches TRBJ2-7 better. Specimen: PBMCs. The receptor was derived from a male donor in good health and CMV-seropositive. In DNA, the CDR3 is TGCAGCGTTGGTGATGGGACAGGGCCCTACGAGCAGTACTTC. Translation: CSVGDGTGPYEQYF.